The 27 T cell receptor beta chains reported below all come from one sample, sequenced in a study of cytomegalovirus exposure and HLA in healthy donors (dated 2017 in TCRdb). The library was made by the immunoSEQ multiplex PCR assay. For the multiplex PCR, a mixture combining 60 forward primers for TCR Vbeta segments and 13 reverse primers for TCR Jbeta segments was used. TCRdb's version of the immuneACCESS table is confined to in-frame rearrangements and falls short of the full clone set. An unresolved V gene accounts for under half of the shortfall where checked; the remainder is of unknown origin. This sample is represented by approximately 210,000 clones; around 87% of them were singletons. Jointly, the top ten make up roughly 1.7% of the sample. The sample consisted of PBMCs. All receptors come from a young woman in good health and CMV-seronegative.

The chain combines TRBV6-5 with TRBJ1-2, with TRBD1 matching over 9 bases. CDR3 length equals 16 residues. Germline V gives CDR1 MNHEY, CDR2 SVGAGI. V dropped 0 bases and J dropped 4; count of bases not matched to a gene: 6. DNA for the CDR3: TGTGCCAGCAGTTACTCGACAGGGGGAGGTAGCTATGGCTACACCTTC. This codes for CASSYSTGGGSYGYTF.

This clone was recorded only once. The chain is built from TRBV30 and TRBJ2-3, with 7 bases that match TRBD1. J gave up 0 bases and V 6 bases, and 15 bases lay outside the gene matches. Germline CDR1 reads GTSNPN; CDR2 reads SVGIG (reference sequence). This CDR3 comprises 17 residues. Here the CDR3 DNA reads TGTGCCTGCCCTCTTACACAGGGGACGCCTAGCACAGATACGCAGTATTTT. Translation: CACPLTQGTPSTDTQYF.

The chain uses TRBV5-4 and TRBJ2-3, with 9 nucleotides matching TRBD2. This CDR3 spans 13 amino acids. Germline CDR1 SGHNT, CDR2 YYREEE (reference sequence). The V segment lost 6 bases and the J segment 7 bases; nucleotides outside the gene matches: 6. CDR3 loop: CASKRGVTNTQYF. CDR3 DNA sequence: TGTGCCAGCAAGCGGGGGGTCACGAATACGCAGTATTTT.

The J gene is TRBJ2-7, the V gene TRBV7-8; TRBD2 is a possible D gene (5 bases). Germline V gene lookup returns CDR1 SGHVS and CDR2 FQNEAQ. V lost 5 bases and J 4 bases, leaving 15 bases between the germline ends. The CDR3 has 14 amino acids. CDR3 region: CASSIGRGTYEQYF. CDR3 nucleotides: TGTGCCAGCAGCATAGGACGGGGAACTTACGAGCAGTACTTC.

The gene calls are TRBV27 and TRBJ1-2; the match to TRBD1 covers 9 bases. The CDR3 totals 14 residues. Trimming cost V 4 bases and J 7 bases; bases outside gene matches: 7. Germline V lookup: CDR1 MNHEY, CDR2 SMNVEV (reference sequence). This CDR3 reads CASSSGQGTGGYTF. DNA for the CDR3: TGTGCCAGCAGTTCAGGACAGGGGACTGGTGGCTACACCTTC.

This clone was recorded once. The V gene is TRBV5-8, the J gene TRBJ1-4; D call uncertain. The germline V and J ends were trimmed by 7 bases and 8 bases, with 9 bases remaining between them. The CDR3 runs to 11 residues. Germline V lookup: CDR1 SGHTS, CDR2 YDEGEE. The CDR3 is CASRRGEKLFF. In DNA, the CDR3 is TGTGCCAGCCGCCGGGGAGAAAAACTGTTTTTT.

This chain connects TRBV5-1 to TRBJ2-5; TRBD2 matches at 15 bases. The CDR3 is 17 residues long. Per germline, CDR1 SGHRS and CDR2 YFSETQ. Germline trimming cut 0 bases from V and 4 bases from J; bases unmatched to any gene: 4. In DNA, the CDR3 is TGCGCCAGCAGCTTGGGGACTAGCGGGGGGGCCAGAGAGACCCAGTACTTC. This gives the protein CASSLGTSGGARETQYF.

The chain's CDR3 is CASSLGGRINEQFF. CDR3 coding DNA: TGTGCCAGCAGTTTGGGCGGGAGGATAAATGAGCAGTTCTTC. The chain is built from TRBV27 and TRBJ2-1; 8 nucleotides line up with TRBD2. CDR3 length: 14 residues. The V segment lost 3 bases and the J segment 7 bases; nucleotides outside the gene matches: 5. Germline lookup yields CDR1 MNHEY and CDR2 SMNVEV (reference sequence).

V gene TRBV27 combines with J gene TRBJ1-1, with 9 bases matching TRBD1. With V trimmed by 2 bases and J by 3 bases, 7 bases remained unmatched. Germline values: CDR1 MNHEY, CDR2 SMNVEV (reference sequence). The CDR3 sequence is 16 residues long. In DNA, the CDR3 is TGTGCCAGCAGTTTAAACAGGGGGCACGAGGACACTGAAGCTTTCTTT. This encodes CASSLNRGHEDTEAFF.

This clone has only one observation. The chain has TRBV4-1 and TRBJ2-1; 12 nucleotides match TRBD2. The CDR3 runs to 19 residues. After removal of 7 bases from V and 5 bases from J, the junction contained 18 bases not matched to a gene. Germline V CDR1 and CDR2: MGHRA, YSYEKL. The DNA of the CDR3 is TGCGCCAGCACCCCGGGCCCGGGGCTAGCGGGGGGGATTGACAATGAGCAGTTCTTC. Its protein is CASTPGPGLAGGIDNEQFF.

The chain is built from TRBV28 and TRBJ1-6; D may be TRBD1 (5 bases). Germline CDR1 and CDR2: MDHEN and SYDVKM. The CDR3 length is 15 residues. The ends were cut back, 4 bases at V and 8 bases at J, with 15 bases in the middle. In nucleotides, the CDR3 is TGTGCCAGCAGTTCCGCCGGGACGGGGGATTCACCCCTCCACTTT. This gives the protein CASSSAGTGDSPLHF.

In this sample, this clone turned up once. The chain has TRBV7-9 and TRBJ1-1, with 8 bases aligning to TRBD1. Germline trimming cut 1 base from V and 6 bases from J; bases unmatched to any gene: 16. Germline V CDR1 and CDR2: SEHNR, FQNEAQ (reference sequence). The CDR3 runs 18 residues. Here the CDR3 reads CASSLGERGQGSTSEAFF. The CDR3 DNA reads as TGTGCCAGCAGCTTAGGTGAACGCGGACAGGGTTCGACCTCTGAAGCTTTCTTT. The full variable domain, with the rest looked up from reference TRBV7-9 and TRBJ1-1, is DTGVSQNPRHKITKRGQNVTFRCDPISEHNRLYWYRQTLGQGPEFLTYFQNEAQLEKSRLLSDRFSAERPKGSFSTLEIQRTEQGDSAMYLCASSLGERGQGSTSEAFFGQGTRLTVV.

This clone occurred a few times. The chain couples TRBV6-6 to TRBJ2-5, with TRBD2 matching over 11 bases. From germline, CDR1 is MNHNY and CDR2 SVGAGI (reference sequence). This CDR3 is built from 15 residues. Trimming took 2 bases from V and 2 from J; bases not matched to a gene: 1. In DNA, the CDR3 is TGTGCCAGCAGTTACACTAGCGGGGGACAAGAGACCCAGTACTTC. This sequence encodes CASSYTSGGQETQYF.

The chain recombines TRBV4-2 with TRBJ1-1, with a weak D call TRBD1 (6 bases). Germline V CDR1 and CDR2: LGHNA, YNFKEQ. The V end was cut by 1 base, the J end by 1 base, with 16 bases between. The CDR3 covers 17 residues. CDR3 bases: TGTGCCAGCAGCCAAGTGGGAGGGGGTACAGGGAACACTGAAGCTTTCTTT. Its translation is CASSQVGGGTGNTEAFF.

This sequence joins TRBV19 and TRBJ1-4, with 8 bases lining up with TRBD1. The V gene end was trimmed by 5 bases and the J gene end by 4 bases; junction bases not matched to a gene: 6. The CDR3 length is 15 residues. Germline CDR1 and CDR2: LNHDA and SQIVND (reference sequence). The CDR3 reads CASSFRGTGNEKLFF. CDR3 DNA: TGTGCCAGTAGTTTCCGAGGGACAGGTAATGAAAAACTGTTTTTT.

The chain uses TRBV19 and TRBJ2-3; 7 bases map to TRBD1. This CDR3 comprises 14 residues. Germline CDR1 is LNHDA and CDR2 is SQIVND (reference sequence). The V segment lost 7 bases and the J segment 3 bases; nucleotides outside the gene matches: 7. As DNA, the CDR3 is TGTGCCAGTACCATGACAGGGCGAACAGATACGCAGTATTTT. Translating it yields CASTMTGRTDTQYF.

A single count supports this clone. The CDR3 reads CASSLDPGQNNEKLFF. The CDR3 nucleotides are TGCGCCAGCAGCTTGGACCCGGGACAGAATAATGAAAAACTGTTTTTT. The gene calls are TRBV5-1 and TRBJ1-4; 7 positions match TRBD1. Germline lookup yields CDR1 SGHRS and CDR2 YFSETQ. V dropped 0 bases and J dropped 4; count of bases not matched to a gene: 6. The CDR3 length is 16 residues.

V usage is TRBV6-1 and J usage is TRBJ2-7; 15 positions match TRBD2. The germline V gene has CDR1 MNHNS and CDR2 SASEGT. This CDR3 has 14 amino acids. V lost 8 bases and J lost 3; bases outside the gene matches: 2. The CDR3 DNA sequence: TGTGCCAGCCGGGGACTAGCGGGGGGCTACGAGCAGTACTTC. This codes for CASRGLAGGYEQYF.

This clone came up a few times. J is TRBJ2-2 and V is TRBV5-5; 9 nucleotides line up with TRBD2. CDR1 and CDR2 (germline): SGHKS, YYEKEE (reference sequence). The CDR3 is made up of 14 amino acids. V was clipped by 4 bases and J by 7 bases; unmatched bases: 5. The DNA of the CDR3 is TGTGCCAGCAGCCTTAGCGGGAGAAGCGGGGAGCTGTTTTTT. Protein product: CASSLSGRSGELFF.

V gene TRBV5-6 combines with J gene TRBJ2-1; TRBD2 agrees at 7 bases. Germline values: CDR1 SGHDT, CDR2 YYEEEE. The V and J ends lost 5 bases and 5 bases, in that order; junction bases with no gene match: 7. The CDR3 covers 14 residues. The DNA of the CDR3 is TGTGCCAGCAGGGGGGAGGGGAGAGACAATGAGCAGTTCTTC. This codes for CASRGEGRDNEQFF.

V gene TRBV29-1 combines with J gene TRBJ1-6; D gene ambiguous. V was trimmed by 5 bases and J by 6 bases, leaving 11 bases between them. Looked up from germline, CDR1 is SQVTM and CDR2 is ANQGSEA. The length of the CDR3 is 13 residues. CDR3 DNA: TGCAGCGTTATGATCGCAGTTAATTCACCCCTCCACTTT. Its translation: CSVMIAVNSPLHF.

The chain joins TRBV11-1 to TRBJ2-1; 12 bases are shared with TRBD2. The CDR3 has 16 residues. Germline lookup yields CDR1 SGHAT and CDR2 FQDESV (reference sequence). The ends lost 5 bases at V and 6 bases at J; junction bases unmatched: 8. The CDR3 sequence: CASSTRLAGVGNEQFF. The CDR3 bases are TGTGCCAGCAGCACGAGACTAGCGGGAGTAGGCAATGAGCAGTTCTTC.

The rearrangement links TRBV5-4 to TRBJ1-1, with a tentative D call TRBD1 (5 bases). CDR3 length equals 16 residues. Germline-derived CDR1 and CDR2 are SGHNT and YYREEE (reference sequence). V gave up 0 bases and J gave up 1 base, with 13 bases separating them. The CDR3 DNA sequence: TGTGCCAGCAGCTTGGCGAAAGGGCAGGGGAACACTGAAGCTTTCTTT. Its protein product is CASSLAKGQGNTEAFF.

The V call is TRBV10-2, the J call TRBJ2-7; 13 bases are a match to TRBD2. The J segment lost 4 bases and the V segment lost 4 bases, leaving 4 bases of the junction unmatched. This CDR3 has 15 amino acids. Germline CDR1 WSHSY, CDR2 SAAADI. CDR3 sequence: CASSAGLAGPYEQYF. The CDR3 coding sequence is TGCGCCAGCAGTGCGGGACTAGCGGGACCTTACGAGCAGTACTTC.

CDR3 DNA sequence: TGCGCCAGCAGCCGTCTTAGAGGCACTGAAGCTTTCTTT. Its translation is CASSRLRGTEAFF. The J gene is TRBJ1-1, the V gene TRBV4-1, with D uncertain. The length of the CDR3 is 13 residues. The germline CDR1 and CDR2 sequences are MGHRA and YSYEKL. Between the trimmed V and J ends, which lost 4 bases and 4 bases, there was a span of 10 bases.

The chain links TRBV5-1 to TRBJ1-6, with 10 bases matching TRBD1. The CDR3 runs to 15 residues. Germline CDR1 SGHRS, CDR2 YFSETQ. V was pared by 5 bases and J by 4 bases, with 3 bases of the junction left unmatched. DNA of the CDR3: TGCGCCAGCAGGCGGACAGGGGGTTATAATTCACCCCTCCACTTT. This encodes CASRRTGGYNSPLHF.

The gene calls are TRBV4-1 and TRBJ2-7; 8 bases match TRBD1. Germline-derived CDR1 and CDR2 are MGHRA and YSYEKL. The CDR3 length is 16 residues. V was clipped by 1 base and J by 6 bases; unmatched bases: 11. The CDR3 sequence is CASSQVLGTGSGEQYF. CDR3 coding DNA: TGCGCCAGCAGCCAAGTTTTGGGGACAGGTTCGGGCGAGCAGTACTTC.